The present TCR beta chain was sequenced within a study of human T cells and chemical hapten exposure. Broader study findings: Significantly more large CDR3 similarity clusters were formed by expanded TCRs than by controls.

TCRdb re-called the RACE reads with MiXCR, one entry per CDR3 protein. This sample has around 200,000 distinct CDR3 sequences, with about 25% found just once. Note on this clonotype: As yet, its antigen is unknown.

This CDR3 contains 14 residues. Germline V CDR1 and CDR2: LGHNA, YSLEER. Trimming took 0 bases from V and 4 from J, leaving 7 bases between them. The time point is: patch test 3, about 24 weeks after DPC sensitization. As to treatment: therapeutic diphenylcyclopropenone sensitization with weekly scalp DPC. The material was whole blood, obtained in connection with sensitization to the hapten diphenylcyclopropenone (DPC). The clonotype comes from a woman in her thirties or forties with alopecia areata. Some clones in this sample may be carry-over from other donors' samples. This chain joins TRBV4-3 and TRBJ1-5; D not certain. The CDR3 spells CASSQDSGNQPQHF. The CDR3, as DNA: TGCGCCAGCAGCCAAGATAGTGGGAATCAGCCCCAGCATTTT.